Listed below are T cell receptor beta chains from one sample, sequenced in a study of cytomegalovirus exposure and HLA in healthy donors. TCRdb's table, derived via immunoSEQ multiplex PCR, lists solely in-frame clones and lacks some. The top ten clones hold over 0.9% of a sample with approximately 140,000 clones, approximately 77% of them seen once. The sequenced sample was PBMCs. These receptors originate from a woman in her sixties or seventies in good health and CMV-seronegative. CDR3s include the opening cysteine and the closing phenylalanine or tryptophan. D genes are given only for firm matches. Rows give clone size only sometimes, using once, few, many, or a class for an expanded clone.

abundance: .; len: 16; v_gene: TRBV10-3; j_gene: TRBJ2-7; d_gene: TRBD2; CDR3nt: TGTGCCATCAGTGAGTCAGTGACTAGCGGGAGTTACGAGCAGTACTTC; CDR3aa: CAISESVTSGSYEQYF
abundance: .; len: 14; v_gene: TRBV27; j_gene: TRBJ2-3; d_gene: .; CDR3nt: TGTGCCAGCAGTTTCGGCAGGAGGACAGATACGCAGTATTTT; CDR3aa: CASSFGRRTDTQYF
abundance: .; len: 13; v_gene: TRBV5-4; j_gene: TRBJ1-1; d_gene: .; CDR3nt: TGTGCCAGCAGCCCCGTGCGGGACACTGAAGCTTTCTTT; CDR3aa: CASSPVRDTEAFF
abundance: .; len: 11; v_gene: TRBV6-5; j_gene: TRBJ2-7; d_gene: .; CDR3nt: TGTGCCAGCAGCTTGGCGGGCGAGCAGTACTTC; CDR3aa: CASSLAGEQYF
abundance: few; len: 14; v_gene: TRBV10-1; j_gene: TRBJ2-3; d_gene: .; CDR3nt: TGCGCCAGCAGTAGCGGAACTAGCACAGATACGCAGTATTTT; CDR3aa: CASSSGTSTDTQYF
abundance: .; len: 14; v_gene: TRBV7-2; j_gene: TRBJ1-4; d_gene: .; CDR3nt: TGTGCCAGCAGCTTCGGACAGCAGAATGAAAAACTGTTTTTT; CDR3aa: CASSFGQQNEKLFF
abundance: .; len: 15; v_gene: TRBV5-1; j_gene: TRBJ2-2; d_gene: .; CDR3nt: TGCGCCAGCAGCTTCGTGGGGGCAGGGACCGGGGAGCTGTTTTTT; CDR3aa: CASSFVGAGTGELFF
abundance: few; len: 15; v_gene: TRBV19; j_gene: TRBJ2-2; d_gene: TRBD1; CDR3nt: TGTGCCAGTAGCCTGGACAGGGGGCGGACCGGGGAGCTGTTTTTT; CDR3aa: CASSLDRGRTGELFF
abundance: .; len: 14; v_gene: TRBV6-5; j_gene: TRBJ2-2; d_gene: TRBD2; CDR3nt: TGTGCCAGCAGGTCGGGGCGGGGGACCGGGGAGCTGTTTTTT; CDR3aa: CASRSGRGTGELFF
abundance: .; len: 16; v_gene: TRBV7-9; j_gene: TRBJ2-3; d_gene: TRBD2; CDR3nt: TGTTCCAGCAGCTCTCGGCGCGGGGGAAGCACAGATACGCAGTATTTT; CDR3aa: CSSSSRRGGSTDTQYF
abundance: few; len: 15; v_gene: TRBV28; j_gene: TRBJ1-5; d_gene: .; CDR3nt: TGTGCCAGCTGCGAAACGGACAGCCTCCTTGCGCCCCAGCATTTT; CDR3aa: CASCETDSLLAPQHF
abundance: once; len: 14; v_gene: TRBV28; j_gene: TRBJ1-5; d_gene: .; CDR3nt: TGTGCCAGCAAGGCCGGGACCGGGGGATGGCCCCAGCATTTT; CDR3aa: CASKAGTGGWPQHF
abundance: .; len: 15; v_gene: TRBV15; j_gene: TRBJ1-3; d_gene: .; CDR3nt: TGTGCCACCAGCAGGAACAGGGCAGCTGGAAACACCATATATTTT; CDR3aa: CATSRNRAAGNTIYF
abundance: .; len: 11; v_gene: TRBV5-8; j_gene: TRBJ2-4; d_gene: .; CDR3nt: TGTGCCAGCAGCTTAGGAGACATTCAGTACTTC; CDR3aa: CASSLGDIQYF
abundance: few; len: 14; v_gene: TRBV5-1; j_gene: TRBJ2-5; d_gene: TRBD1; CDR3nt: TGCGCCAGCAGCAACGACAGGGGGCCTGAGACCCAGTACTTC; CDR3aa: CASSNDRGPETQYF
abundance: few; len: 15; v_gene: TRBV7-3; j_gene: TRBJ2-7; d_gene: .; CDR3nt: TGTGCCAGCAGCTTTACTTCCTGGGAGGCCTACGAGCAGTACTTC; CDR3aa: CASSFTSWEAYEQYF
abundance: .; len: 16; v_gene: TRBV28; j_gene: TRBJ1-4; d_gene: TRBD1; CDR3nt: TGTGCCAGCAGTCCCCCGGAGGGACAGGTAAGTGAAAAACTGTTTTTT; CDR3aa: CASSPPEGQVSEKLFF
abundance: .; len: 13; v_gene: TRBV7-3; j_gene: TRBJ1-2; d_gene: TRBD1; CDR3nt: TGTGCCAGCAGCACCAGCCGACAGGGTAGCTACACCTTC; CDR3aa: CASSTSRQGSYTF
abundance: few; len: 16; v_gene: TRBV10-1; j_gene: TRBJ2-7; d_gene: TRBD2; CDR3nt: TGCGCCAGCAGCGATCGAAGCGGGGGAGGTGTGGACGAGCAGTACTTC; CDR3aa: CASSDRSGGGVDEQYF
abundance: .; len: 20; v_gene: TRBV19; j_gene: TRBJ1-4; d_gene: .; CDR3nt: TGTGCCAGTAGTATATGGGCACGGTCGCTAGGACAGCCTGAAAATGAAAAACTGTTTTTT; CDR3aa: CASSIWARSLGQPENEKLFF